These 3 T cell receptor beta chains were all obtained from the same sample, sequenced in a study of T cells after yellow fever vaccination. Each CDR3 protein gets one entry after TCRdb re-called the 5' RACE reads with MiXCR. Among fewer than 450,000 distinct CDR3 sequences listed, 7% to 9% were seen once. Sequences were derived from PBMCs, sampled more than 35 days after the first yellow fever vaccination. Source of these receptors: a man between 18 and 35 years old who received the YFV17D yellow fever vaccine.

In DNA, the CDR3 is TGTGCCAGCAGTGTCCCCCGGACTAGCGGGGGGCCCCGCGGCAATGAGCAGTTCTTC. This translates into CASSVPRTSGGPRGNEQFF. The V and J genes are TRBV6-1 and TRBJ2-1; 14 positions match TRBD2. This CDR3 is built from 19 residues. Germline CDR1 reads MNHNS; CDR2 reads SASEGT. With 4 bases clipped from V and 6 bases from J, the junction kept 14 bases outside the gene matches.

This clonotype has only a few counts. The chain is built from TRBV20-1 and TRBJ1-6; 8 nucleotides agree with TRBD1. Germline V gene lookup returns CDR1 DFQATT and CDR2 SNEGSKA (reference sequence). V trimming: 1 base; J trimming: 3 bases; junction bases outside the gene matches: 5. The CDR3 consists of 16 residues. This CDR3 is CSARAQGALYNSPLHF. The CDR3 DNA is TGCAGTGCTAGAGCCCAGGGGGCTCTCTATAATTCACCCCTCCACTTT.

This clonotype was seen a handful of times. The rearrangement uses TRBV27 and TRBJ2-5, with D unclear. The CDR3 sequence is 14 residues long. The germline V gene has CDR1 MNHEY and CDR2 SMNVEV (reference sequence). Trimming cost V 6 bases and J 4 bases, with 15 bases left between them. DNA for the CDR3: TGTGCCAGCAGCTCTCCCGCCCTGGGAGAGACCCAGTACTTC. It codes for CASSSPALGETQYF.